This T cell receptor beta chain was observed in a study of T cell responses to AZD1222 COVID-19 vaccine. The repertoire was sequenced with immunoSEQ multiplex PCR; TCRdb's copy has only in-frame clones and lacks some. The table shows around 65,000 clones, with around four fifths occurring only once. The sequences come from peripheral blood, collected 28 days after the second AZD1222 dose. The TCR originated in an adult who received the AZD1222 COVID-19 vaccine.

This CDR3 reads CSVGLAGYNEQFF. CDR3 bases: TGCAGCGTTGGTCTAGCGGGATACAATGAGCAGTTCTTC. The chain combines TRBV29-1 with TRBJ2-1; TRBD2 aligns across 9 bases. Germline assignment: CDR1 SQVTM and CDR2 ANQGSEA. The ends lost 4 bases at V and 4 bases at J; junction bases unmatched: 2. CDR3 length: 13 amino acids.